This T cell receptor beta chain was observed in a study of ipilimumab plus nivolumab after autologous stem cell transplantation. At the level of the study: Patients received a median of roughly 5 ipilimumab and 8 or 9 nivolumab doses. Broader study findings: The authors say TCR, Treg and microbiome findings warrant further study.

The CDR3 contains 19 residues. Germline loops: CDR1 SQVTM, CDR2 ANQGSEA. In the case of this clone: Its antigen is not identified. The junction differs from germline at one of its ends, possibly a read error.

Measured with immunoSEQ multiplex PCR; TCRdb has only the in-frame clones, and not every one. The sample has around 15,000 clones; approximately 72% are singletons. Starting 14 to 28 days after autologous transplant, ipilimumab 1 mg/kg was given. Dosing: nivolumab 3 mg/kg IV, weeks 1, 4, 7, 10, then every two weeks to week 26. This receptor was obtained from a male donor with primary mediastinal lymphoma. The sample in question was PBMCs, obtained in a trial of ipilimumab plus nivolumab as post-transplant consolidation. The V and J genes are TRBV29-1 and TRBJ2-5; TRBD1 matches 9 bases. In DNA form, the CDR3 reads TGCCGCGTTGAGGGGGGGGAGGGAAACGAGGACAGGGGTCAGGAGACCCAGTACTTC. Its protein product is CRVEGGEGNEDRGQETQYF.